The clone carrying this T cell receptor (beta chain) has just a few counts. The antigen is unknown. TCRdb reprocessed the 5' RACE reads with MiXCR, giving one entry per CDR3 protein. This sample carries about 190,000 distinct CDR3 sequences, roughly 23% of them seen once, and the ten largest clones take about 23%. The source of the sample is a study of T-cell memory formation after mild COVID-19. Trimming cost V 0 bases and J 2 bases; bases outside gene matches: 5. CDR1 is SEHNR, CDR2 FQNEAQ, per germline (reference sequence). This CDR3 is built from 16 residues. Study conclusions and caveats: For contracting clones, CD4+ ones sat mainly in CM and EM, CD8+ in EMRA.

Sequences were obtained from PBMCs or a T cell subset sorted from them (not recorded which). This clonotype was obtained from an adult woman who had mild COVID-19 (a few samples of this study predate the infection). Cell type and time point are not known. This chain connects TRBV7-9 to TRBJ2-3; 7 bases fit TRBD2. The CDR3 is CASSLAGGGSTDTQYF. DNA of the CDR3: TGTGCCAGCAGCTTAGCTGGGGGGGGGTCCACAGATACGCAGTATTTT.